This entry lists 19 T cell receptor beta chains sequenced from one sample in a study of blood T cell repertoires in COVID-19. Repertoires were generated with immunoSEQ multiplex PCR, while TCRdb's copy carries only in-frame clones and drops some. The data show approximately 200,000 clones, with roughly 77% seen just once and around 5.4% held by the top ten. The specimen sequenced was peripheral blood. The source of these receptors is a woman between 40 and 50 years old with COVID-19, enrolled during active disease.

This clone appeared once. The CDR3 here is CASSNRQGSSYGYTF. In nucleotides, the CDR3 is TGTGCCAGCAGCAACCGACAGGGATCAAGCTATGGCTACACCTTC. The chain couples TRBV7-2 to TRBJ1-2, with 7 bases lining up with TRBD1. V shed 5 bases, J shed 4 bases, and the junction held 10 bases outside the gene matches. The CDR3 runs 15 residues. Germline assignment: CDR1 SGHTA and CDR2 FQGNSA.

J is TRBJ1-6 and V is TRBV15; 7 bases fit TRBD1. V was clipped by 5 bases and J by 14 bases; unmatched bases: 9. CDR1 and CDR2 (germline): LNHNV, YYDKDF (reference sequence). The CDR3 runs to 13 residues. The CDR3 DNA sequence: TGTGCCACCAGCGGTTCCGGGACAGTCACCCTCCACTTT. Encoded protein: CATSGSGTVTLHF.

The genes are TRBV6-6 and TRBJ1-3; D gene ambiguous. The V gene's germline CDR1 is MNHNY and CDR2 SVGAGI (reference sequence). Trimming stripped 6 bases from V and 0 bases from J, with 12 bases between. This CDR3 has 15 amino acids. The CDR3 sequence: CASSKPGLSGNTIYF. The CDR3 coding sequence is TGTGCCAGCAGCAAACCAGGCCTCTCTGGAAACACCATATATTTT.

The CDR3 nucleotides are TGTGCCAGCAGCTCGGACTTTAAGCGGCAAGAGACCCAGTACTTC. Its translation: CASSSDFKRQETQYF. The chain combines TRBV5-4 with TRBJ2-5, with D perhaps TRBD2 (5 bases). The CDR3 extends over 15 amino acids. V lost 3 bases to trimming and J lost 2 bases, with 14 bases between them. Germline assignment: CDR1 SGHNT and CDR2 YYREEE (reference sequence).

This chain connects TRBV20-1 to TRBJ1-1; 9 nucleotides match TRBD1. The CDR3 spans 13 residues. V shed 3 bases and J 5 bases; nucleotides not matched to a gene: 4. CDR1 and CDR2 from the germline V gene are DFQATT and SNEGSKA (reference sequence). The CDR3 DNA is TGCAGTGCTAGTAAACAGGGGGCGACTGAAGCTTTCTTT. Translating gives CSASKQGATEAFF.

The count of this clone is one. The chain links TRBV18 to TRBJ2-7, with 10 bases aligning to TRBD1. Germline CDR1 KGHSH, CDR2 LQKENI. Trimming took 3 bases from V and 6 from J; bases not matched to a gene: 2. This CDR3 contains 13 residues. The CDR3 is CASSPGTGAEQYF. CDR3 nucleotide sequence: TGTGCCAGCTCACCCGGGACAGGGGCCGAGCAGTACTTC.

The chain recombines TRBV11-3 with TRBJ2-1; 7 bases align to TRBD2. CDR1 SGHNT and CDR2 YENEEA come from the germline V gene. The CDR3 is 16 amino acids. Trimming cost V 5 bases and J 4 bases; bases outside gene matches: 11. The CDR3 nucleotides are TGTGCCAGCAGCCCGGGGGGAGCCGAGAAGTACAATGAGCAGTTCTTC. This sequence encodes CASSPGGAEKYNEQFF.

The gene calls are TRBV7-3 and TRBJ2-1, with TRBD2 matching 7 bases. V lost 2 bases, J lost 4 bases, and 2 bases stayed unmatched. CDR1 SGHTA and CDR2 FQGTGA come from the germline V gene. The length of the CDR3 is 14 residues. The CDR3 DNA is TGTGCCAGCAGCTTAGGGGGGGAGTACAATGAGCAGTTCTTC. Its translation: CASSLGGEYNEQFF.

This chain links TRBV3-1 (or the pseudogene TRBV3-2) with TRBJ2-3; 7 nucleotides align to TRBD2. Trimming at V came to 4 bases and at J to 1 base, leaving 11 bases not matched to a gene. Germline-derived CDR1 and CDR2 are LGHDT and YNNKEL (reference sequence). The CDR3 contains 17 residues. This CDR3 is CASSRPRQGGGTDTQYF. CDR3 nucleotide sequence: TGTGCCAGCAGCCGCCCTCGCCAGGGAGGGGGCACAGATACGCAGTATTTT.

The rearrangement uses TRBV7-2 and TRBJ1-4; D remains ambiguous. V dropped 5 bases and J dropped 3 bases, with 13 bases sitting between them. Germline V gives CDR1 SGHTA, CDR2 FQGNSA. The CDR3 sequence is 15 residues long. The DNA for the CDR3 is TGTGCCAGCAGCCCCCAGGTTCGAGCTAATGAAAAACTGTTTTTT. Translation: CASSPQVRANEKLFF.

The J gene is TRBJ2-1, the V gene TRBV12-3 or TRBV12-4; tentatively, D is TRBD2 (5 bases). CDR3 length equals 13 residues. The V end lost 2 bases, the J end lost 9 bases, and 11 bases lay between the germline ends. CDR3 DNA sequence: TGTGCCAGCAGTTTAATACTAGTTGCTGAGCAGTTCTTC. It codes for CASSLILVAEQFF.

The CDR3 here is CASSDQRGTVNEQYF. CDR3 nucleotide sequence: TGTGCCAGCTCCGACCAAAGGGGGACAGTTAACGAGCAGTACTTC. This chain connects TRBV18 to TRBJ2-7, with TRBD1 identical over 7 bases. CDR3 length: 15 residues. The junction had 13 bases not matched to a gene; V was cut back by 6 bases and J by 5 bases. In germline, CDR1 is KGHSH, CDR2 LQKENI.

V and J are TRBV7-7 and TRBJ2-5; 11 bases map to TRBD2. The CDR3 is 17 amino acids. Germline CDR1 reads SSHAT; CDR2 reads FNYEAQ (reference sequence). Trimming took 1 base from V and 7 from J; bases not matched to a gene: 11. CDR3 in amino acids: CASSLDGTSGTGGTQYF. The CDR3 DNA follows: TGTGCCAGCAGCTTAGACGGGACTAGCGGAACAGGGGGGACCCAGTACTTC. Based on the CDR3 plus reference TRBV7-7 and TRBJ2-5, the full variable domain is GAGVSQSPRYKVTKRGQDVTLRCDPISSHATLYWYQQALGQGPEFLTYFNYEAQPDKSGLPSDRFSAERPEGSISTLTIQRTEQRDSAMYRCASSLDGTSGTGGTQYFGPGTRLLVL.

The V call is TRBV28, the J call TRBJ2-7; D is possibly TRBD1 (7 bases). Germline V gene data show CDR1 as MDHEN and CDR2 as SYDVKM. Deletions cut 5 bases from V and 3 bases from J, with 20 bases between. This CDR3 contains 16 residues. The CDR3, as DNA: TGTGCCAGCAGTACCCTCAGGGGGAGGAGTGGCTACGAGCAGTACTTC. Translating gives CASSTLRGRSGYEQYF.

V gene TRBV12-3 or TRBV12-4 combines with J gene TRBJ1-4; D is unclear. The CDR3 length is 13 residues. Trimming took off 8 bases at V and 3 bases at J, with 10 bases between the two ends. CDR3 amino acids: CASHYGANEKLFF. The CDR3 DNA sequence: TGTGCCAGCCACTACGGGGCTAATGAAAAACTGTTTTTT.

This chain uses TRBV6-1 with TRBJ2-7, with D unclear. CDR3 length: 14 amino acids. Trimming cost V 0 bases and J 2 bases, with 8 bases left between them. Germline V gives CDR1 MNHNS, CDR2 SASEGT. The CDR3 loop is CASSEAPQAYEQYF. As DNA, the CDR3 is TGTGCCAGCAGTGAAGCTCCGCAGGCCTACGAGCAGTACTTC.

The CDR3 DNA follows: TGTGCCAGCAGCTTAAAGTGGCGGGGGGATACGCAGTATTTT. This codes for CASSLKWRGDTQYF. The chain employs TRBV7-2 and TRBJ2-3; 7 bases match TRBD2. This CDR3 is built from 14 residues. Germline trimming cut 2 bases from V and 6 bases from J; bases unmatched to any gene: 5. The germline V gene has CDR1 SGHTA and CDR2 FQGNSA.

The chain is built from TRBV6-2 or TRBV6-3 and TRBJ1-1, with 9 bases fitting TRBD1. In germline, CDR1 is MNHEY, CDR2 SVGEGT. The CDR3 consists of 15 residues. V trimming: 4 bases; J trimming: 7 bases; junction bases outside the gene matches: 10. The CDR3 region is CASSSFGQGRGEAFF. As DNA, the CDR3 is TGTGCCAGCAGTTCCTTCGGACAGGGGAGGGGTGAAGCTTTCTTT.

In its sample, this clone was seen many times. The chain carries TRBV25-1 and TRBJ1-2; weak D call: TRBD1 (5 bases). Looked up from germline, CDR1 is MGHDK and CDR2 is SYGVNS. The CDR3 runs 14 residues. V was cut by 7 bases and J by 2 bases, with 14 bases left in between. CDR3 coding DNA: TGTGCCAGCATGTCCTCGGGGGAAAACTATGGCTACACCTTC. This translates into CASMSSGENYGYTF.